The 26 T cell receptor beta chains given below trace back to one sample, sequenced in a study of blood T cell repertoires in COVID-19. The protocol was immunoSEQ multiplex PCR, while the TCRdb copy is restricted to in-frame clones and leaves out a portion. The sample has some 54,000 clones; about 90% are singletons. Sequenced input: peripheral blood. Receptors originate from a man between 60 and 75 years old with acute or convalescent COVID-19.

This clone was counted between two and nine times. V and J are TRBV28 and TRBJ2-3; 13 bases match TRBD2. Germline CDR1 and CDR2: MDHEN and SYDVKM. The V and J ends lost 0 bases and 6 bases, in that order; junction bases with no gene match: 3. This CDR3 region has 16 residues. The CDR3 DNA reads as TGTGCCAGCAGTTTATGGACTAGCGGGAGGCCGGATACGCAGTATTTT. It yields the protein CASSLWTSGRPDTQYF.

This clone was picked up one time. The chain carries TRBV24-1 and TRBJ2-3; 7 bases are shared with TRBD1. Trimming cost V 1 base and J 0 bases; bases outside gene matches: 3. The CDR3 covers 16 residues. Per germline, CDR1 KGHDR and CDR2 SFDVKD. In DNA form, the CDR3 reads TGTGCCACCAGTGATTTACAGGGGCCTAGCACAGATACGCAGTATTTT. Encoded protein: CATSDLQGPSTDTQYF.

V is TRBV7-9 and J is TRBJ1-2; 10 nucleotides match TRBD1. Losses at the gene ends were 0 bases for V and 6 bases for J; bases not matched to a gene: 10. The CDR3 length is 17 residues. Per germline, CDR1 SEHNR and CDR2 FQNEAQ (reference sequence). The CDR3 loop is CASSLALPYGTGDGYTF. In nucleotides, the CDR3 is TGTGCCAGCAGCTTAGCCCTCCCCTACGGGACAGGGGATGGCTACACCTTC. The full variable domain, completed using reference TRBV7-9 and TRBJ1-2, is DTGVSQNPRHKITKRGQNVTFRCDPISEHNRLYWYRQTLGQGPEFLTYFQNEAQLEKSRLLSDRFSAERPKGSFSTLEIQRTEQGDSAMYLCASSLALPYGTGDGYTFGSGTRLTVV.

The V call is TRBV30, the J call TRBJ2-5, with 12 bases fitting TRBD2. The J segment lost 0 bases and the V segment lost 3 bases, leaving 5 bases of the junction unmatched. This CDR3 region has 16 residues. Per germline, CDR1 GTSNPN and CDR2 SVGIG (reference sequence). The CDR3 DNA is TGTGCCTGGAGCTCAGGGACTAGCGGGTACCAAGAGACCCAGTACTTC. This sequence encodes CAWSSGTSGYQETQYF.

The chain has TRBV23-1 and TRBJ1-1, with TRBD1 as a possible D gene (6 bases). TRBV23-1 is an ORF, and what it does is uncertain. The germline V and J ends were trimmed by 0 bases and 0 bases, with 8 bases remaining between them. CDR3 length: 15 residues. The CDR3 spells CASSQSGQMNTEAFF. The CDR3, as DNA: TGCGCCAGCAGTCAATCCGGACAGATGAACACTGAAGCTTTCTTT.

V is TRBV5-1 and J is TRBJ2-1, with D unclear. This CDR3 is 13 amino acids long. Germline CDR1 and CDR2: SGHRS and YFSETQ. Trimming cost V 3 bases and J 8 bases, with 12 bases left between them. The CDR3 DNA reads TGCGCCAGCAGCTCCCCCCTCCCCCATGAGCAGTTCTTC. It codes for CASSSPLPHEQFF.

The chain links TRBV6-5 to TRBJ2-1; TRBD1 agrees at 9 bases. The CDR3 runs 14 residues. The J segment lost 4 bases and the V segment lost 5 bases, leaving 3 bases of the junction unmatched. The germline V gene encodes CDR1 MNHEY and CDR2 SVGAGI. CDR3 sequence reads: CASSTGTGYNEQFF. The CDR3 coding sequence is TGTGCCAGCAGTACCGGGACAGGGTACAATGAGCAGTTCTTC.

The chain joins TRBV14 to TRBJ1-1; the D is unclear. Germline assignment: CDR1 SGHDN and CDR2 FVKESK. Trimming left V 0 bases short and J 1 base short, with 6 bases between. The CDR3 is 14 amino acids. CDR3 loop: CASSQELQNTEAFF. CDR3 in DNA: TGTGCCAGCAGCCAAGAACTACAGAACACTGAAGCTTTCTTT.

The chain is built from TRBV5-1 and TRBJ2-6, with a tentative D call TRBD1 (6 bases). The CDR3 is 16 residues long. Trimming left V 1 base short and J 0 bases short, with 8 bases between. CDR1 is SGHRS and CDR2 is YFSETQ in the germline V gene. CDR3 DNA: TGCGCCAGCAGCTTGACAGGGAACTCTGGGGCCAACGTCCTGACTTTC. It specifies CASSLTGNSGANVLTF.

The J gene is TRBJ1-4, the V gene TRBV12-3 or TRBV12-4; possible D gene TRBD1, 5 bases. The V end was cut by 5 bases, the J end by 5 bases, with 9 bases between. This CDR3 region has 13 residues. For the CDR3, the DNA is TGTGCCAGCAGTATGACAGAAAATGAAAAACTGTTTTTT. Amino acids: CASSMTENEKLFF.

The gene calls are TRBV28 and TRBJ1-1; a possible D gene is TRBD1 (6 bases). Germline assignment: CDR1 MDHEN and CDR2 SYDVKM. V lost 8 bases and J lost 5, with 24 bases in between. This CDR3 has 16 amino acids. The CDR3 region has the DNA TGTGCCAGCTCCCGGGGGGGCCTGCCGGGAGTTACTGAAGCTTTCTTT. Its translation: CASSRGGLPGVTEAFF.

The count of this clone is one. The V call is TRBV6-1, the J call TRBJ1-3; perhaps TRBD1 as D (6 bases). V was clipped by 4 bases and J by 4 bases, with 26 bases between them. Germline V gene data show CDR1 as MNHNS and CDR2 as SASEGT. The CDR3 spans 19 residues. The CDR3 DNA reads TGTGCCAGCAGTGGTCCCTTCGGGACAATCCTCGTCTCCGGAAACACCATATATTTT. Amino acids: CASSGPFGTILVSGNTIYF.

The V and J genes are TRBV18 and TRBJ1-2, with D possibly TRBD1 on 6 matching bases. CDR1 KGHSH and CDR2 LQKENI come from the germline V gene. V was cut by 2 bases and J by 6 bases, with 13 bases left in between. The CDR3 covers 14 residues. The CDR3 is CASSPGRGTHGYTF. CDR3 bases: TGTGCCAGCTCACCAGGCAGGGGAACTCATGGCTACACCTTC.

As DNA, the CDR3 is TGTGCCAGCAGCCTCTACAGCGGCTACACCTTC. It yields the protein CASSLYSGYTF. The chain links TRBV7-2 to TRBJ1-2; no reliable D call. This CDR3 spans 11 amino acids. The germline V gene has CDR1 SGHTA and CDR2 FQGNSA. V lost 5 bases, J lost 8 bases, and 9 bases lay in between.

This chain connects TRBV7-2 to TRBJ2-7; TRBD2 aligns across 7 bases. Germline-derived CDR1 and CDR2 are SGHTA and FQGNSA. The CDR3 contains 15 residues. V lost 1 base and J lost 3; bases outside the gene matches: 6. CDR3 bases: TGTGCCAGCAGCTTAGTGGGGCGGGAGTACTACGAGCAGTACTTC. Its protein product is CASSLVGREYYEQYF.

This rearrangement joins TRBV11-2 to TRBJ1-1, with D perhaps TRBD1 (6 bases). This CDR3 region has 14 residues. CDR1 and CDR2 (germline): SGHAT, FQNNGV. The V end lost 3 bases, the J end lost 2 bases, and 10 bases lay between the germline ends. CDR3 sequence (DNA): TGTGCCAGCAGCTTCGACAGGCATAACACTGAAGCTTTCTTT. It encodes CASSFDRHNTEAFF.

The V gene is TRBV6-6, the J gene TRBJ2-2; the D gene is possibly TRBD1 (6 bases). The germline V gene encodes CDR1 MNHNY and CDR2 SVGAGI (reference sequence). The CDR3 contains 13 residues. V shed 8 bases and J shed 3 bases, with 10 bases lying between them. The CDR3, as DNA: TGTGCCAGCCGGACAGATTACACCGGGGAGCTGTTTTTT. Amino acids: CASRTDYTGELFF.

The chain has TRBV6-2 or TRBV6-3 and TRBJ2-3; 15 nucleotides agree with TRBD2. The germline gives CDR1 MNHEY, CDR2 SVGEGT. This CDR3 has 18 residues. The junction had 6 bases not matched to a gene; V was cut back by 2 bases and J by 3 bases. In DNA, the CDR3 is TGTGCCAGCAGTTACCCTGGACTAGCGGGAGGGCAGACAGATACGCAGTATTTT. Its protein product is CASSYPGLAGGQTDTQYF.

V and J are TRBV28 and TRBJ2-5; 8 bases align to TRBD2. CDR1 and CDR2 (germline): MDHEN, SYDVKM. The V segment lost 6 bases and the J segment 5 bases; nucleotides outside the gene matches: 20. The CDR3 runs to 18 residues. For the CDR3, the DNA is TGTGCCAGCAGCCGTCCCCCCCTATGGGCGGGAGGAAGCGAGACCCAGTACTTC. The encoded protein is CASSRPPLWAGGSETQYF.

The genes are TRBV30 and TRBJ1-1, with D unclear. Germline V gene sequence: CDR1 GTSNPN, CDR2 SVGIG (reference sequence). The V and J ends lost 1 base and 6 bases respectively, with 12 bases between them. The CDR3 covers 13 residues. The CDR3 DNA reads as TGTGCCTGGAGTGCGACACTTCTACCTGAAGCTTTCTTT. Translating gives CAWSATLLPEAFF.

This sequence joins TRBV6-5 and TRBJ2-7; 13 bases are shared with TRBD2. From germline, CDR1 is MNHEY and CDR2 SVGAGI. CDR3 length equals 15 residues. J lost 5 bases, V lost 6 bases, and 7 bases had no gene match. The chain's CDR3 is CASRPGLAGVHEQYF. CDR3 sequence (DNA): TGTGCCAGCAGGCCCGGACTAGCGGGAGTCCACGAGCAGTACTTC.

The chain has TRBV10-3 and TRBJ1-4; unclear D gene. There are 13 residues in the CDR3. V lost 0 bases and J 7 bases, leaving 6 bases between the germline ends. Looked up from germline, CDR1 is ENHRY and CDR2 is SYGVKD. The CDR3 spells CAISESLAEKLFF. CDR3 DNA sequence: TGTGCCATCAGTGAGTCGCTGGCTGAAAAACTGTTTTTT.

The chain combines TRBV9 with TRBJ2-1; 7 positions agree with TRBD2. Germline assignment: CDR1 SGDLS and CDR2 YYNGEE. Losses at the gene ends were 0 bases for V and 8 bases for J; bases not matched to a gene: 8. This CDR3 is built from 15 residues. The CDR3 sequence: CASSVEGGSGYEQFF. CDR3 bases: TGTGCCAGCAGCGTAGAAGGCGGGAGTGGGTATGAGCAGTTCTTC. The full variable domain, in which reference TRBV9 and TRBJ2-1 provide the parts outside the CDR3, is DSGVTQTPKHLITATGQRVTLRCSPRSGDLSVYWYQQSLDQGLQFLIQYYNGEERAKGNILERFSAQQFPDLHSELNLSSLELGDSALYFCASSVEGGSGYEQFFGPGTRLTVL.

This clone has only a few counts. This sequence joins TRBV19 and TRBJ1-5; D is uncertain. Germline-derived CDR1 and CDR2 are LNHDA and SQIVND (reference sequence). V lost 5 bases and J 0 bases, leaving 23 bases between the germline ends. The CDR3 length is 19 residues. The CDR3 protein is CASSFLGGPLTYSNQPQHF. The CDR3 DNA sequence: TGTGCCAGTAGTTTCCTAGGCGGGCCGCTGACTTATAGCAATCAGCCCCAGCATTTT.

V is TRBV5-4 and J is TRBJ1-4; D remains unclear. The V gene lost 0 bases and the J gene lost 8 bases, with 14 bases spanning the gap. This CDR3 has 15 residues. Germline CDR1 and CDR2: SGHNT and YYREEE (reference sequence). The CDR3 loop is CASSLEPESLEKLFF. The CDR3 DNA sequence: TGTGCCAGCAGCTTGGAACCGGAGTCGTTAGAAAAACTGTTTTTT.

Written as DNA, the CDR3 is TGTGCCAGCAGTCCATGGGGGGGTTATAACTATGGCTACACCTTC. This gives the protein CASSPWGGYNYGYTF. The chain links TRBV28 to TRBJ1-2; D perhaps matches TRBD1 (5 bases). V lost 5 bases and J lost 1, with 14 bases in between. Germline lookup yields CDR1 MDHEN and CDR2 SYDVKM. The CDR3 consists of 15 residues.